This TCR beta chain came from a study of breast tumors, draining lymph nodes, adjacent tissues. The CDR3 spans 12 residues. Study-wide results and limits: Luminal-like breast cancer showed significantly greater tumor-nontumor repertoire similarity than basal-like breast cancer did. Most tumor T cells seemingly derive from lymph node, then expand in tumor. Data only fit, rather than demonstrated, lymph node origin of most tumor T cells. Tumor repertoires ranked between lymph nodes and nontumor tissue in diversity, with V and J gene preferences.

TCRdb analysed the multiplex PCR reads with MiXCR anew, one entry per CDR3 protein. The profile shows about 130,000 distinct CDR3 sequences, approximately 21% of them singletons. The lymph nodes were axillary draining lymph nodes from breast cancer patients. As regards this clonotype: Its antigen is not identified. Germline is not matched at one junction end, which may reflect a read error.

V is TRBV12-3 or TRBV12-4 and J is TRBJ1-1; tentatively, D is TRBD1 (6 bases). The specimen was axillary lymph node tissue. This sequence originates from a female donor with breast cancer. Some clones in this sample may be carry-over from other donors' samples. The CDR3 protein is CASNLGGAEAFF. The CDR3 DNA sequence: TGTGCCAGCAATTTAGGGGGGGCTGAAGCTTTCTTT.